The 17 T cell receptor beta chains listed next were all sequenced from one sample in a study of shared clonotypes between healthy human individuals. TCRdb's copy holds only in-frame clones and misses some; the assay was immunoSEQ multiplex PCR. The table lists hundreds of thousands of clones, around 80% of them singletons, with 13% in the top ten. The specimen was PBMCs. The receptors originated from a woman aged 40 to 55 in good health. Some clones in this sample may be carry-over from other donors' samples.

A remark on this clone: Compared with germline, one end of the junction differs, possibly owing to a read error. At the DNA level, this CDR3 is encoded by other sequences in the same sample as well. V and J are TRBV7-9 and TRBJ1-3, with D unresolved. In germline, CDR1 is SEHNR, CDR2 FQNEAQ (reference sequence). The CDR3 runs to 16 residues. The CDR3 spells CASSLAQPDSGNTIYF. CDR3 DNA: TGCGCCAGCAGCTTAGCTCAGCCAGACTCTGGAAACACCATATATTTT.

The CDR3 DNA follows: TGTGCCACCAACCAGGGGGGAATCTACGAGCAGTACTTC. Its translation: CATNQGGIYEQYF. The rearrangement joins TRBV5-6 to TRBJ2-7; D possibly corresponds to TRBD1 (7 bases). Trimming took 9 bases from V and 3 from J, leaving 16 bases between them. Germline loops: CDR1 SGHDT, CDR2 YYEEEE. The CDR3 totals 13 residues.

The chain employs TRBV7-9 and TRBJ2-1; 11 positions match TRBD2. CDR1 is SEHNR, CDR2 FQNEAQ, per germline (reference sequence). The CDR3 spans 16 residues. Germline trimming cut 4 bases from V and 7 bases from J; bases unmatched to any gene: 9. CDR3 bases: TGTGCCAGCAGCTCGCTGACTAGCGGGAAGAGTAATGAGCAGTTCTTC. It encodes CASSSLTSGKSNEQFF.

This chain connects TRBV4-2 to TRBJ2-1; 9 bases are shared with TRBD2. The junction had 15 bases not matched to a gene; V was cut back by 1 base and J by 8 bases. CDR3 length: 18 amino acids. CDR1 is LGHNA and CDR2 is YNFKEQ in the germline V gene. CDR3 loop: CASSQVTKASGKRDEQFF. CDR3 coding DNA: TGTGCCAGCAGCCAAGTCACCAAGGCTAGCGGGAAACGCGATGAGCAGTTCTTC.

This clone was detected a few times. The chain couples TRBV7-8 to TRBJ2-5; D unresolved. The CDR3 is 14 residues long. Deletions cut 8 bases from V and 2 bases from J, with 15 bases between. The germline gives CDR1 SGHVS, CDR2 FQNEAQ. The CDR3 DNA reads as TGTGCCAGCCGGGCGGCAGTCTCACAAGAGACCCAGTACTTC. Residues: CASRAAVSQETQYF.

The J gene is TRBJ2-1, the V gene TRBV5-6; D is ambiguous. The V end was cut by 2 bases, the J end by 8 bases, with 8 bases between. This CDR3 spans 12 amino acids. CDR1 is SGHDT and CDR2 is YYEEEE in the germline V gene. The CDR3 loop reads CASSLKGYEQFF. The CDR3 bases are TGTGCCAGCAGCTTAAAGGGCTATGAGCAGTTCTTC.

The chain recombines TRBV6-4 with TRBJ2-1; D uncertain. This CDR3 comprises 15 residues. Trimming removed 1 base at V and 5 bases at J, with 12 bases between. CDR1 MRHNA and CDR2 SNTAGT come from the germline V gene. The CDR3 reads CASSDYGQDHNEQFF. The CDR3 DNA is TGTGCCAGCAGTGACTATGGCCAGGACCACAATGAGCAGTTCTTC.

This chain links TRBV30 with TRBJ2-7; weak D call: TRBD1 (6 bases). The CDR3 totals 13 residues. In germline, CDR1 is GTSNPN, CDR2 SVGIG (reference sequence). V lost 1 base, J lost 2 bases, and 9 bases lay in between. CDR3 region: CAWSEGGPYEQYF. For the CDR3, the DNA is TGTGCCTGGAGTGAAGGGGGACCCTACGAGCAGTACTTC.

The V call is TRBV15, the J call TRBJ2-3; 12 nucleotides agree with TRBD2. Unmatched junction bases numbered 5, after V lost 1 base and J lost 9 bases. From germline, CDR1 is LNHNV and CDR2 YYDKDF (reference sequence). This CDR3 is built from 15 residues. The CDR3 DNA follows: TGTGCCACCAGCAGAGCCGGGACTAGCGGGCTCACGCAGTATTTT. Translation gives CATSRAGTSGLTQYF.

J is TRBJ1-2 and V is TRBV5-1; 8 nucleotides match TRBD1. From germline, CDR1 is SGHRS and CDR2 YFSETQ. The CDR3 contains 15 residues. After removal of 4 bases from V and 8 bases from J, the junction contained 13 bases not matched to a gene. CDR3 amino acids: CASSRTDRVLVGYTF. CDR3 sequence (DNA): TGCGCCAGCAGCAGGACGGACAGGGTGCTAGTGGGCTACACCTTC.

J is TRBJ2-2 and V is TRBV30; unclear D gene. Germline lookup yields CDR1 GTSNPN and CDR2 SVGIG (reference sequence). This CDR3 contains 14 residues. Trimming took off 0 bases at V and 5 bases at J, with 10 bases between the two ends. The DNA of the CDR3 is TGTGCCTGGAGTGTAATTTCATCTACCGGGGAGCTGTTTTTT. It codes for CAWSVISSTGELFF.

This sequence joins TRBV7-8 and TRBJ1-6; TRBD1 is a possible D gene (6 bases). This CDR3 has 16 residues. V lost 5 bases to trimming and J lost 7 bases, with 18 bases between them. Germline V gene lookup returns CDR1 SGHVS and CDR2 FQNEAQ. CDR3 in amino acids: CASSPRAAGENSPLHF. In nucleotides, the CDR3 is TGTGCCAGCAGCCCCCGGGCGGCAGGGGAGAATTCACCCCTCCACTTT.

In this sample, this clone turned up a few times. The genes are TRBV6-5 and TRBJ2-1; D may be TRBD1 (6 bases). V was trimmed by 0 bases and J by 10 bases, leaving 13 bases between them. The CDR3 is made up of 14 amino acids. Germline V gene lookup returns CDR1 MNHEY and CDR2 SVGAGI. The CDR3 here is CASSYSIGGTEQFF. In DNA form, the CDR3 reads TGTGCCAGCAGTTACTCGATAGGTGGGACAGAGCAGTTCTTC.

This rearrangement joins TRBV27 to TRBJ2-1; no clear D gene. The CDR3 has 15 amino acids. Germline lookup yields CDR1 MNHEY and CDR2 SMNVEV (reference sequence). V was trimmed by 4 bases and J by 0 bases, leaving 10 bases between them. CDR3 sequence: CASSSGASSYNEQFF. The CDR3 region has the DNA TGTGCCAGCAGTTCTGGCGCCAGCTCCTACAATGAGCAGTTCTTC.

The chain links TRBV7-2 to TRBJ1-4; D perhaps matches TRBD1 (5 bases). The CDR3 has 13 amino acids. CDR1 is SGHTA and CDR2 is FQGNSA in the germline V gene. V lost 6 bases to trimming and J lost 4 bases, with 9 bases between them. The DNA of the CDR3 is TGTGCCAGCAGTAGGGACGGTAATGAAAAACTGTTTTTT. This codes for CASSRDGNEKLFF.

CDR3 in amino acids: CASSYTGELFF. The CDR3 nucleotides read TGTGCCAGCAGTTATACCGGGGAGCTGTTTTTT. The rearrangement joins TRBV27 to TRBJ2-2, with D hard to call. Germline CDR1 reads MNHEY; CDR2 reads SMNVEV (reference sequence). The CDR3 contains 11 residues. V was trimmed by 4 bases and J by 5 bases, leaving 2 bases between them.

The chain joins TRBV4-1 to TRBJ2-7, with no clear D. Looked up from germline, CDR1 is MGHRA and CDR2 is YSYEKL. The CDR3 is made up of 12 amino acids. The V end was cut by 4 bases, the J end by 2 bases, with 6 bases between. For the CDR3, the DNA is TGCGCCAGCAGCCCTAACCCCTACGAGCAGTACTTC. Its protein product is CASSPNPYEQYF.